This T cell receptor beta chain was found in a study of beta chain features in type 1 diabetes. Study context: Cell yields, age and gender were similar between patients and healthy donors. The samples had 107,917,701 sorted cells examined in all.

Reverse transcribing all isolated RNA meant expressed TCRB transcripts were sequenced. Only in-frame clones appear in the TCRdb table, and some are missing; sequencing was by immunoSEQ multiplex PCR. The sample holds over 600,000 clones; roughly 12% are singletons and the top ten take more than 0.09%. Heparinised blood was drawn once per donor, averaging roughly 110 mL. General study findings and limits: Shortening of TCRB CDR3s, moderate but significant, appeared in all four CD4+ subsets of Type 1 diabetes patients. The naive, central memory and Treg TCRB repertoires showed an apparent similarity that was greater among patients than among healthy donors.

This clone was observed a few times. Its antigen remains unidentified. This clonotype originated in a man between 25 and 39 years old with type 1 diabetes. The sample was naive CD4+ T cells from blood.

The CDR3 reads CASSLSGSRTGGYEQYF. The CDR3 nucleotides are TGTGCCAGCAGCTTAAGTGGTAGTAGGACAGGGGGCTACGAGCAGTACTTC. V and J are TRBV7-2 and TRBJ2-7, with TRBD1 matching over 10 bases. J was trimmed by 3 bases and V by 2 bases; bases with no gene match: 10. CDR1 is SGHTA, CDR2 FQGNSA, per germline. The CDR3 runs 17 residues.